This T cell receptor beta chain was captured by sequencing in a study of blood T cell repertoires in COVID-19. The junction had 5 bases not matched to a gene; V was cut back by 6 bases and J by 4 bases. Germline V gene sequence: CDR1 SNHLY, CDR2 FYNNEI. The CDR3 spans 13 residues. Sequencing used immunoSEQ multiplex PCR; TCRdb keeps in-frame clones, though not all of them. This table has 120,000 to 150,000 clones, 70% to 85% appearing once. The TCR was taken from a woman under 30 who had been exposed to COVID-19. Sequenced input: PBMCs or T cells enriched from blood (not recorded which). The chain uses TRBV2 and TRBJ1-1, with 7 positions matching TRBD1. In DNA form, the CDR3 reads TGTGCCAGCAGCTTGACAGGGAGCACTGAAGCTTTCTTT. Protein product: CASSLTGSTEAFF.